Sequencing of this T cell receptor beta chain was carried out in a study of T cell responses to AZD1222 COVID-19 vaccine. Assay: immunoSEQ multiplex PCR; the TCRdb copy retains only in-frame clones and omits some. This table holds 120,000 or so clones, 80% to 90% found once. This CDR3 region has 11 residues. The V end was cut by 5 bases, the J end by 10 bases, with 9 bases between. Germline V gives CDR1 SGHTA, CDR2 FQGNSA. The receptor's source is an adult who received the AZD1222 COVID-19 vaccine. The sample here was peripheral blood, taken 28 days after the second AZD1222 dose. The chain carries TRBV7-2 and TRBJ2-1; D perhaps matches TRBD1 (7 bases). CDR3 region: CASSQGGEQFF. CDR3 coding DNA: TGTGCCAGCAGCCAGGGGGGAGAGCAGTTCTTC.